This is a list of T cell receptor beta chains from one sample in a study of CD8 T cells in ankylosing spondylitis. TCRdb ran MiXCR on the 5' RACE reads and lists one entry per CDR3 protein. The data hold roughly 230,000 distinct CDR3 sequences, with about 18% observed a single time. The sequencing input was blood, either unsorted or a sorted T cell fraction (not recorded which). These receptors originate from a male donor with ankylosing spondylitis or in good health (not recorded which). CDR3s include the opening cysteine and the closing phenylalanine or tryptophan. The D gene is left open where the match is weak. Where a row states a size, it is once, few, many or the class of an expanded clone; other rows omit it.

V gene,D gene,clone size,J gene,CDR3 protein,CDR3 DNA
TRBV9,-,-,TRBJ2-2,CASSPGGGSTGELFF,TGTGCCAGCAGCCCAGGGGGGGGCAGCACCGGGGAGCTGTTTTTT
TRBV7-6,TRBD2,-,TRBJ2-1,CASSYPLAVSSYNEQFF,TGTGCCAGCAGCTACCCACTAGCGGTAAGCTCCTACAATGAGCAGTTCTTC
TRBV12-3/TRBV12-4,TRBD2,few,TRBJ2-2,CASSPQWGTSGANTGELFF,TGTGCCAGCAGTCCCCAGTGGGGGACTAGCGGCGCGAACACCGGGGAGCTGTTTTTT
TRBV29-1,-,many,TRBJ2-3,CSTKGVPLTDTQYF,TGCAGCACCAAAGGAGTACCCCTCACAGATACGCAGTATTTT
TRBV29-1,-,-,TRBJ2-3,CSVVGDRGITDTQYF,TGCAGCGTTGTGGGGGACCGTGGGATCACAGATACGCAGTATTTT
TRBV6-5,-,many,TRBJ1-1,CASSEDSFKAFF,TGTGCCAGCAGTGAGGACAGTTTTAAAGCTTTCTTT
TRBV27,TRBD2,few,TRBJ2-3,CASSQLAGSDTQYF,TGTGCCAGCAGCCAACTAGCGGGCTCAGATACGCAGTATTTT
TRBV4-1,TRBD2,-,TRBJ2-2,CASSQGSSGLAGVDTGELFF,TGCGCCAGCAGCCAAGGATCCTCGGGACTAGCGGGAGTCGACACCGGGGAGCTGTTTTTT
TRBV27,TRBD1,few,TRBJ2-1,CASSMVGQGYNEQFF,TGTGCCAGCAGTATGGTAGGACAGGGCTACAATGAGCAGTTCTTC
TRBV4-1,-,-,TRBJ2-1,CASIGLHNEQFF,TGCGCCAGCATAGGACTACACAATGAGCAGTTCTTC
TRBV29-1,-,-,TRBJ1-1,CSVERGGTEAFF,TGCAGCGTTGAACGAGGGGGAACTGAAGCTTTCTTT
TRBV4-1,-,-,TRBJ2-1,CASSPQGGKNHNEQFF,TGCGCCAGCAGCCCCCAGGGGGGAAAAAACCACAATGAGCAGTTCTTC
TRBV27,-,-,TRBJ1-1,CASRLGTWAFF,TGTGCCAGCAGATTAGGCACGTGGGCTTTCTTT
TRBV7-9,TRBD1,-,TRBJ1-1,CASSLFQDRVTEAFF,TGTGCCAGCAGCTTATTTCAGGACAGGGTTACTGAAGCTTTCTTT
TRBV5-1,-,-,TRBJ2-7,CASSLEGGVSSYEQYF,TGCGCCAGCAGCTTGGAGGGGGGTGTTAGCTCCTACGAGCAGTACTTC
TRBV7-8,-,many,TRBJ2-3,CASSHIAARTDTQYF,TGTGCCAGCAGCCATATAGCGGCCCGCACAGATACGCAGTATTTT
TRBV4-1,-,-,TRBJ1-1,CASSRGQIAPAFF,TGCGCCAGCAGCCGCGGACAAATCGCCCCAGCTTTCTTT
TRBV27,TRBD2,few,TRBJ2-1,CASGTGLAYNEQFF,TGTGCCAGCGGCACTGGACTAGCCTACAATGAGCAGTTCTTC
TRBV6-1,-,few,TRBJ1-5,CASSDLRGSWQPQHF,TGTGCCAGCAGTGATCTTCGGGGGAGCTGGCAGCCCCAGCATTTT
TRBV29-1,-,-,TRBJ2-7,CSAITGYGAYEQYF,TGCAGCGCCATAACAGGTTATGGTGCCTACGAGCAGTACTTC
TRBV7-9,-,few,TRBJ2-1,CASSPRRSGENNEQFF,TGTGCCAGCAGCCCAAGACGGTCAGGGGAAAACAATGAGCAGTTCTTC
TRBV6-5,-,-,TRBJ1-2,CASSNTWAQLNYGYTF,TGTGCCAGCAGTAACACGTGGGCCCAATTGAACTATGGCTACACCTTC
TRBV7-8,-,few,TRBJ2-3,CASSPGSGSLQDTQYF,TGTGCCAGCAGCCCAGGGAGTGGGAGTTTGCAAGATACGCAGTATTTT
TRBV4-1,TRBD2,-,TRBJ2-2,CASSPILAGAGTGELFF,TGCGCCAGCAGCCCAATACTAGCGGGAGCGGGCACCGGGGAGCTGTTTTTT
TRBV5-6,-,few,TRBJ2-7,CASSLELVSYEQYF,TGTGCCAGCAGCTTGGAGCTAGTTTCTTACGAGCAGTACTTC
TRBV21-1,-,-,TRBJ2-1,CASSKEKGGDLNEQFF,TGTGCCAGCAGCAAAGAGAAAGGGGGCGATCTTAATGAGCAGTTCTTC
TRBV9,TRBD1,few,TRBJ2-5,CASSVGTGVQETQYF,TGTGCCAGCAGCGTAGGGACAGGGGTACAAGAGACCCAGTACTTC
TRBV29-1,-,few,TRBJ2-5,CSVEWGSTYQETQYF,TGCAGCGTTGAATGGGGCTCGACGTACCAAGAGACCCAGTACTTC
TRBV29-1,TRBD1,few,TRBJ2-1,CSVEATGGYNEQFF,TGCAGCGTTGAGGCGACAGGGGGCTACAATGAGCAGTTCTTC
TRBV14,-,-,TRBJ2-3,CASSPFGSPDTQYF,TGTGCCAGCAGCCCTTTTGGGAGCCCAGATACGCAGTATTTT
TRBV3-1,TRBD2,few,TRBJ2-2,CASSQVVTSASGELFF,TGTGCCAGCAGCCAAGTCGTGACTAGCGCGAGCGGGGAGCTGTTTTTT
TRBV6-5,TRBD2,few,TRBJ2-5,CASSYLSGEDGETQYF,TGTGCCAGCAGTTATCTTAGCGGGGAGGACGGAGAGACCCAGTACTTC
TRBV20-1,TRBD1,few,TRBJ2-6,CSAWDRGGSGANVLTF,TGCAGTGCCTGGGACAGGGGTGGGTCTGGGGCCAACGTCCTGACTTTC
TRBV5-1,TRBD2,many,TRBJ2-5,CASSLGLAAQETQYF,TGCGCCAGCAGCTTGGGACTAGCGGCACAAGAGACCCAGTACTTC
TRBV7-9,-,-,TRBJ2-1,CASSLADYNEQFF,TGTGCCAGCAGCTTAGCGGATTACAATGAGCAGTTCTTC